The table lists the clone carrying this T cell receptor beta chain with many counts. Antigen unknown. This sample stems from a study of neurological immune-mediated disorders. The cDNA was generated by 5'RACE with 10-nucleotide random UMIs. TCRdb called the 5' RACE reads again in MiXCR, with one record for every CDR3 protein. The sample carries some 57,000 distinct CDR3 sequences, more than 4% recorded once. Study-level findings and limits: The study found the most TCR clonal expansion in HTLV-1-associated myelopathy and the least in multiple sclerosis, below healthy controls. None of the CDR3 amino acid sequences of expanded clones were shared across subjects, and this suggested private repertoires in all groups.

The J segment lost 0 bases and the V segment lost 3 bases, leaving 2 bases of the junction unmatched. This CDR3 has 16 amino acids. The V gene's germline CDR1 is SGHRS and CDR2 YFSETQ. The chain combines TRBV5-1 with TRBJ2-2; 10 nucleotides match TRBD2. The sample consisted of PBMCs. The source of this sequence is a woman between 50 and 59 years old with multiple sclerosis. CDR3 loop: CASSSLAGANTGELFF. DNA for the CDR3: TGCGCCAGCAGCTCGCTAGCGGGGGCGAACACCGGGGAGCTGTTTTTT. The whole variable domain, filled in from reference TRBV5-1 and TRBJ2-2, reads KAGVTQTPRYLIKTRGQQVTLSCSPISGHRSVSWYQQTPGQGLQFLFEYFSETQRNKGNFPGRFSGRQFSNSRSEMNVSTLELGDSALYLCASSSLAGANTGELFFGEGSRLTVL.